This TCR beta chain was found in a study of cytotoxic CD8 clonotypes in ibrutinib-treated CLL. Repertoires were generated with immunoSEQ multiplex PCR, while TCRdb's copy carries only in-frame clones and drops some. In the table there are 100,000 or so clones, 58% of which are singletons. CDR1 GTSNPN and CDR2 SVGIG come from the germline V gene (reference sequence). V lost 4 bases and J lost 2, with 14 bases in between. The CDR3 contains 14 residues. V gene TRBV30 combines with J gene TRBJ1-2; the D is unclear. The clonotype was recovered from a human donor with chronic lymphocytic leukemia. This sample comprised PBMCs, obtained after 24 months of ibrutinib treatment. CDR3: CAWMSAGLNYGYTF. For the CDR3, the DNA is TGTGCCTGGATGTCCGCGGGATTAAACTATGGCTACACCTTC.